What follows are 18 T cell receptor beta chains derived from one specimen sequenced in a study of beta chain features in type 1 diabetes. These TCRs are of unknown antigen specificity. Study-level results: For Type 1 diabetes patients, all four CD4+ subsets carried TCRB CDR3s that were moderately but significantly shorter.

Expressed TCRB transcripts were sequenced after all isolated RNA was converted to cDNA. Only in-frame clones appear in the TCRdb table, and some are missing; sequencing was by immunoSEQ multiplex PCR. This table has 200,000 to 300,000 clones, around 21% appearing once. Sequences were obtained from naive CD4+ T cells from blood. These receptors all come from a woman aged 40 to 55 with type 1 diabetes.

The gene calls are TRBV5-1 and TRBJ2-1; tentative D call: TRBD2 (6 bases). V lost 0 bases to trimming and J lost 6 bases, with 10 bases between them. Germline CDR1 is SGHRS and CDR2 is YFSETQ. CDR3 length: 14 residues. The CDR3 nucleotides are TGCGCCAGCAGCTTGGGCGGGATTGTCAATGAGCAGTTCTTC. This encodes CASSLGGIVNEQFF.

This clone was counted between two and nine times. This chain uses TRBV29-1 with TRBJ2-7; D ambiguous. V was clipped by 7 bases and J by 5 bases, with 15 bases between them. The CDR3 spans 12 residues. Germline lookup yields CDR1 SQVTM and CDR2 ANQGSEA. This CDR3 reads CSADMGSHEQYF. The CDR3 DNA sequence: TGCAGCGCCGACATGGGTTCCCACGAGCAGTACTTC.

This clone was counted a few times. CDR3 sequence reads: CASSTGTGPNQPQHF. The CDR3 region has the DNA TGCGCCAGCAGCACCGGGACAGGGCCAAATCAGCCCCAGCATTTT. The chain uses TRBV5-1 and TRBJ1-5; 9 bases fit TRBD1. Germline V gives CDR1 SGHRS, CDR2 YFSETQ. The CDR3 is 15 amino acids. The V and J ends lost 4 bases and 4 bases, in that order; junction bases with no gene match: 6.

This clone has more than one count but fewer than ten. The chain is built from TRBV5-8 and TRBJ1-1, with 10 bases lining up with TRBD1. The J segment lost 4 bases and the V segment lost 6 bases, leaving 9 bases of the junction unmatched. The CDR3 contains 15 residues. Germline CDR1 and CDR2: SGHTS and YDEGEE. In DNA form, the CDR3 reads TGTGCCAGCACCCCAGACAGGGGGCCTATCACTGAAGCTTTCTTT. It encodes CASTPDRGPITEAFF.

This clone came up once. The chain combines TRBV11-2 with TRBJ2-3, with a tentative D call TRBD1 (7 bases). The V end lost 3 bases, the J end lost 2 bases, and 15 bases lay between the germline ends. Germline assignment: CDR1 SGHAT and CDR2 FQNNGV. This CDR3 has 16 residues. The CDR3 loop is CASSLQGGLPTDTQYF. The CDR3 bases are TGTGCCAGCAGCTTGCAGGGGGGACTCCCCACAGATACGCAGTATTTT.

This clone was recorded a few times. The chain couples TRBV23-1 to TRBJ1-1, with D uncertain. TRBV23-1 is annotated as an ORF whose role is uncertain. Deletions cut 0 bases from V and 3 bases from J, with 11 bases between. The length of the CDR3 is 15 residues. CDR3 DNA sequence: TGCGCCAGCAGTCAATCGTGGAGCCTCGACACTGAAGCTTTCTTT. It is translated as CASSQSWSLDTEAFF.

This clone was seen more than once but under ten times. The rearrangement uses TRBV18 and TRBJ1-5; no definite D call. Trimming took 6 bases from V and 3 from J, leaving 12 bases between them. The CDR3 runs to 14 residues. Germline CDR1 and CDR2: KGHSH and LQKENI. The CDR3 loop is CASSRGQDNQPQHF. As DNA, the CDR3 is TGTGCCAGCTCTCGCGGGCAGGACAATCAGCCCCAGCATTTT.

V gene TRBV7-2 combines with J gene TRBJ2-7; 12 bases match TRBD1. CDR3 length: 16 residues. CDR1 SGHTA and CDR2 FQGNSA come from the germline V gene. V shed 2 bases, J shed 5 bases, and the junction held 7 bases outside the gene matches. In nucleotides, the CDR3 is TGTGCCAGCAGCTTAAGGAGAGGGACAGGGGGCAACGAGCAGTACTTC. This translates into CASSLRRGTGGNEQYF.

CDR3 region: CAWSRGRAGELFF. DNA of the CDR3: TGTGCCTGGAGTCGAGGCAGGGCCGGGGAGCTGTTTTTT. This chain links TRBV30 with TRBJ2-2; weak D call: TRBD1 (5 bases). The CDR3 has 13 residues. V lost 2 bases and J lost 6, with 10 bases in between. Germline lookup yields CDR1 GTSNPN and CDR2 SVGIG (reference sequence).

The chain couples TRBV5-1 to TRBJ2-3, with D possibly being TRBD2 (6 bases). Trimming removed 5 bases from V and 2 bases from J, with 15 bases in between. There are 15 residues in the CDR3. CDR1 and CDR2 (germline): SGHRS, YFSETQ. The CDR3 sequence is CASSPTGEDTDTQYF. The DNA for the CDR3 is TGCGCCAGCAGTCCCACGGGGGAGGACACAGATACGCAGTATTTT.

V is TRBV18 and J is TRBJ2-1; D might be TRBD1 (6 bases). V lost 3 bases and J lost 0, with 9 bases in between. Germline V gives CDR1 KGHSH, CDR2 LQKENI. CDR3 length: 15 residues. The CDR3 DNA is TGTGCCAGCTCACCCGGGACATTCTCCTACAATGAGCAGTTCTTC. Translated: CASSPGTFSYNEQFF. Filled out from reference TRBV18 and TRBJ2-1, the complete variable domain reads NAGVMQNPRHLVRRRGQEARLRCSPMKGHSHVYWYRQLPEEGLKFMVYLQKENIIDESGMPKERFSAEFPKEGPSILRIQQVVRGDSAAYFCASSPGTFSYNEQFFGPGTRLTVL.

The chain joins TRBV9 to TRBJ2-7; 12 bases agree with TRBD1. The CDR3 sequence is 16 residues long. Germline V gene lookup returns CDR1 SGDLS and CDR2 YYNGEE. Trimming removed 3 bases from V and 4 bases from J; junction bases left unmatched: 8. CDR3 sequence (DNA): TGTGCCAGCAGCGGACCGGGGACAGGGGGCGGGTACGAGCAGTACTTC. It yields the protein CASSGPGTGGGYEQYF.

The V call is TRBV7-9, the J call TRBJ1-2; tentative D call: TRBD1 (5 bases). Germline assignment: CDR1 SEHNR and CDR2 FQNEAQ (reference sequence). This CDR3 has 15 amino acids. Trimming took off 1 base at V and 2 bases at J, with 11 bases between the two ends. The DNA of the CDR3 is TGTGCCAGCAGCTTAGGCCCAGGGCCGAACTATGGCTACACCTTC. It specifies CASSLGPGPNYGYTF.

The chain couples TRBV7-3 to TRBJ1-1, with 10 positions matching TRBD1. CDR3 length equals 14 residues. CDR1 SGHTA and CDR2 FQGTGA come from the germline V gene. The trim removed 6 bases at V and 5 bases at J, leaving 6 bases unmatched. The CDR3 loop is CASSRGQGGTEAFF. CDR3 bases: TGTGCCAGCAGTCGAGGACAGGGGGGGACTGAAGCTTTCTTT.

The chain uses TRBV9 and TRBJ2-1; a possible D gene is TRBD2 (6 bases). Germline CDR1 and CDR2: SGDLS and YYNGEE. This CDR3 has 15 residues. The V end was cut by 4 bases, the J end by 4 bases, with 15 bases between. The CDR3 reads CASSIGTPPYNEQFF. As DNA, the CDR3 is TGTGCCAGCAGCATCGGGACTCCGCCGTACAATGAGCAGTTCTTC. The full variable domain, its missing parts supplied by reference TRBV9 and TRBJ2-1, is DSGVTQTPKHLITATGQRVTLRCSPRSGDLSVYWYQQSLDQGLQFLIQYYNGEERAKGNILERFSAQQFPDLHSELNLSSLELGDSALYFCASSIGTPPYNEQFFGPGTRLTVL.

The chain employs TRBV30 and TRBJ2-5; possible D gene TRBD1, 5 bases. The CDR3 is 14 amino acids. Trimming took 1 base from V and 2 from J, leaving 11 bases between them. Germline V CDR1 and CDR2: GTSNPN, SVGIG (reference sequence). CDR3 residues: CAWSALQGQETQYF. CDR3 nucleotides: TGTGCCTGGAGTGCCCTGCAGGGTCAAGAGACCCAGTACTTC.

This clone was detected a few times. V and J are TRBV4-3 and TRBJ1-6, with a weak D call TRBD1 (5 bases). CDR3 length equals 15 residues. CDR1 is LGHNA and CDR2 is YSLEER in the germline V gene. V lost 0 bases and J lost 7, with 10 bases in between. CDR3 amino acids: CASSQEGGGNSPLHF. The CDR3 coding sequence is TGCGCCAGCAGCCAAGAGGGGGGAGGGAATTCACCCCTCCACTTT.

This clone was observed a few times. The rearrangement joins TRBV27 to TRBJ1-6; D remains ambiguous. The CDR3 loop spans 15 amino acids. Between the trimmed V and J ends, which lost 5 bases and 6 bases, there was a span of 14 bases. Germline V lookup: CDR1 MNHEY, CDR2 SMNVEV (reference sequence). CDR3 nucleotides: TGTGCCAGCAGTCTTGAGGGAGGCTTTAATTCACCCCTCCACTTT. Encoded protein: CASSLEGGFNSPLHF.